The T cell receptor (beta chain) under discussion was sequenced for a study of T-cell reconstitution after alpha-beta-depleted transplantation in children. The sample holds many counts of this clonotype. Deletions cut 0 bases from V and 4 bases from J, with 22 bases between. In germline, CDR1 is DFQATT, CDR2 SNEGSKA (reference sequence). CDR3 length: 17 residues. Preparation of the TCRbeta library was carried out with unique molecular identifiers. In TCRdb, the PCR reads were re-called with MiXCR into one record per CDR3 protein. The sample shows hundreds of thousands of distinct CDR3 sequences, approximately 16% of them seen only once.

The sample consisted of PBMCs from the stem cell graft donor, taken from the stem cell graft. The gene calls are TRBV20-1 and TRBJ2-7, with D perhaps being TRBD1 or TRBD2 (5 bases each). The TCR comes from a human donor who donated a stem cell graft to a child with acute myeloid leukemia. CDR3 bases: TGCAGTGCTAGAGATCCCTACGGGGCCCCGGGGAAATACGAGCAGTACTTC. Translation gives CSARDPYGAPGKYEQYF.